This T cell receptor beta chain was identified in a study of tumor-infiltrating lymphocytes in primary liver carcinoma. Study-wide context: Roughly 3.65 to 7.13 million productive TCRbeta reads came from each sample, comparable across tissue types. Study outcomes and limitations: Between tumor regions, pairs overlapped more than tumor-adjacent and tumor-blood pairs did.

Total RNA and DNA came together from 20-30 mg of bulk tissue without cell sorting. Germline assignment: CDR1 MDHEN and CDR2 SYDVKM. This CDR3 spans 15 amino acids. TCR beta cDNA was prepared out of about 530 ng total RNA by means of a constant-region primer. For TCR beta, libraries were produced by three nested multiplex PCR rounds using slightly modified ARM-PCR. TRBV1-TRBV30 forward primers paired with a C-beta reverse primer drove the first two PCR rounds, roughly 9 cycles each. MiXCR was run by TCRdb on the multiplex PCR reads, yielding one entry per CDR3 protein. The sample consists of roughly 55,000 distinct CDR3 sequences, less than 75% of them appearing once. On this clonotype: Its antigen is as yet unknown. A read error may account for a junction end that differs from germline.

The chain carries TRBV28 and TRBJ1-1; 7 positions match TRBD1. This receptor was obtained from a man aged 40-50 years with primary liver carcinoma and hepatitis B virus infection. The sample comprised liver tumor tissue from sampling region 2. Regarding subset: tumor region T2, inferior pole. The CDR3 DNA sequence: TGTGCCAGCAGTGCCCGGAGGGGGCAGTTCACTGAAGTTCTCTTT. Translation: CASSARRGQFTEVLF.